A selection of T cell receptor beta chains follows, all from one sample in a study of T cell changes during pregnancy in multiple sclerosis. The assay was immunoSEQ multiplex PCR, and TCRdb's table has in-frame clones only and misses some. The data contain about 50,000 clones, approximately 90% of them singletons. Specimen: CD4+ T cells from peripheral blood mononuclear cells, collected after pregnancy. Receptor source: a female donor with multiple sclerosis, enrolled in a pregnancy study. The conserved cysteine and the conserved F or W are not part of the CDR3 here. A row's size may be missing; if present it is once, few, many or a size class.

clone size: once
V gene: TRBV6-1
CDR3 protein: ASILGGKETQY

clone size: NA
V gene: TRBV28
CDR3 protein: ASNLLAGSRGEQF

clone size: NA
V gene: TRBV4-2
CDR3 protein: ASSQDDGGRASYSNQPQH

clone size: NA
V gene: TRBV6-4
CDR3 protein: ASPGTTRYSNQPQH

clone size: NA
V gene: TRBV4-2
CDR3 protein: ASSQWTSGSSNTGELF

clone size: NA
V gene: TRBV4-2
CDR3 protein: ASSRDRAYNEQF

clone size: NA
V gene: TRBV5-1
CDR3 protein: ASTYESGIWF

clone size: NA
V gene: TRBV5-1
CDR3 protein: ASSTGTTSGSQETQY

clone size: NA
V gene: TRBV7-6
CDR3 protein: ASSLGVTAYEQY

clone size: NA
V gene: TRBV30
CDR3 protein: AWSAGERHFRAF

clone size: once
V gene: TRBV28
CDR3 protein: ASSFPGQNYGYT

clone size: NA
V gene: TRBV7-2
CDR3 protein: ASSLTGGSGNTIY

clone size: NA
V gene: TRBV5-4
CDR3 protein: ASSFTLAAGQEEKLF

clone size: few
V gene: TRBV30
CDR3 protein: AWSRGMNTEAF

clone size: NA
V gene: TRBV10-2
CDR3 protein: ASKDRYTEAF

clone size: NA
V gene: TRBV4-1
CDR3 protein: ASSLQTGDPGDEQF

clone size: NA
V gene: TRBV29-1
CDR3 protein: SVEGGRRTDTQY

clone size: NA
V gene: TRBV30
CDR3 protein: AWSGRRANYGYT

clone size: NA
V gene: TRBV5-4
CDR3 protein: ASSLADSGNTIY

clone size: NA
V gene: TRBV7-9
CDR3 protein: ASSLPQGVEAF

clone size: NA
V gene: TRBV4-2
CDR3 protein: ASSQDLGTTETQY

clone size: NA
V gene: TRBV7-9
CDR3 protein: ASSSSGLNTEAF

clone size: NA
V gene: TRBV4-1
CDR3 protein: ASRLSGSGSETQY

clone size: NA
V gene: TRBV19
CDR3 protein: ASRTVSSGNTIY

clone size: NA
V gene: TRBV10-2
CDR3 protein: ASRYGGTEAF

clone size: NA
V gene: TRBV5-6
CDR3 protein: ASSLGTGFADTQY

clone size: NA
V gene: TRBV28
CDR3 protein: ASSSAGTGAYEQY

clone size: once
V gene: TRBV7-2
CDR3 protein: ASSPPSVVDTQY

clone size: NA
V gene: TRBV5-1
CDR3 protein: ASSSGLIGTDTQY

clone size: NA
V gene: TRBV6-6
CDR3 protein: ASSRDSTDTQY

clone size: NA
V gene: TRBV29-1
CDR3 protein: SVDEGRGQF

clone size: NA
V gene: TRBV14
CDR3 protein: ASSQERVIYNEQF

clone size: NA
V gene: TRBV5-1
CDR3 protein: ASSLGQGLNTEAF

clone size: NA
V gene: TRBV27
CDR3 protein: ASGGTAASEMYYGYT

clone size: NA
V gene: TRBV5-1
CDR3 protein: ASSFLAGGGNEQF

clone size: NA
V gene: TRBV29-1
CDR3 protein: SVRQSNTEAF

clone size: NA
V gene: TRBV10-3
CDR3 protein: AIRSGQGNSDTQY

clone size: NA
V gene: TRBV28
CDR3 protein: ASSQTGDSADTQY

clone size: NA
V gene: TRBV4-1
CDR3 protein: ASSQVAGGNNEQF

clone size: once
V gene: TRBV6-5
CDR3 protein: ASSYKTGTGGEAF

clone size: few
V gene: TRBV4-3
CDR3 protein: ASSLQTGRNEKLF

clone size: NA
V gene: TRBV19
CDR3 protein: ASRAISGKSTDTQY

clone size: once
V gene: TRBV11-1
CDR3 protein: ASSRTDNTEAF

clone size: few
V gene: TRBV30
CDR3 protein: AWSGLGRRNTEAF

clone size: NA
V gene: TRBV19
CDR3 protein: ASSLRNTEAF

clone size: NA
V gene: TRBV27
CDR3 protein: ASSLQGQVDTQY

clone size: NA
V gene: TRBV5-5
CDR3 protein: ASSHLTSGRDHTQY

clone size: NA
V gene: TRBV5-1
CDR3 protein: ASTRGGREGGEQY

clone size: NA
V gene: TRBV27
CDR3 protein: ASSRRQAPSPYEQY

clone size: NA
V gene: TRBV7-6
CDR3 protein: ASSLGGYGYT

clone size: NA
V gene: TRBV9
CDR3 protein: ASARTSGYNEQF

clone size: NA
V gene: TRBV5-1
CDR3 protein: ASSSTGLVGFEGDTQY

clone size: once
V gene: TRBV18
CDR3 protein: ASSPRSGSMETQY

clone size: NA
V gene: TRBV2
CDR3 protein: ASVLAGGYNEQF

clone size: NA
V gene: TRBV13
CDR3 protein: ASSLYRKGGLADTQY

clone size: NA
V gene: TRBV5-5
CDR3 protein: ASSLGQGGNNEQF

clone size: NA
V gene: TRBV27
CDR3 protein: ASSLYRAYGNEQF

clone size: NA
V gene: TRBV9
CDR3 protein: ASSVEVGGLREQF

clone size: NA
V gene: TRBV18
CDR3 protein: ASSPTGVNTEAF

clone size: NA
V gene: TRBV9
CDR3 protein: ASSVDRQSYEQY